This paragraph reports one T cell receptor (beta chain). The data stem from a study of blood T cell repertoires in COVID-19. The CDR3 totals 16 residues. The trim removed 3 bases at V and 1 base at J, leaving 7 bases unmatched. From germline, CDR1 is SGDLS and CDR2 YYNGEE. TCRdb's table, derived via immunoSEQ multiplex PCR, lists solely in-frame clones and lacks some. The sample includes roughly 300,000 clones, approximately 89% of them seen just once. The specimen was peripheral blood. The chain is built from TRBV9 and TRBJ2-1; 7 positions agree with TRBD2. This receptor was obtained from a woman aged 25 to 39 with COVID-19, enrolled during active disease. The CDR3, as DNA: TGTGCCAGCAGCGGGAGCGGGGCGAGTTCCTACAATGAGCAGTTCTTC. Translated: CASSGSGASSYNEQFF.